The clone carrying this T cell receptor beta chain has only one observation. Some clones are missing from TCRdb's copy, which holds only in-frame ones; the method was immunoSEQ multiplex PCR. The sample lists about 180,000 clones, approximately 83% seen once, with about 3.3% in the top ten. The data were taken from a study of blood T cell repertoires in COVID-19. Study as a whole: Donors in the United States, Italy and Spain gave samples during acute or convalescent COVID-19.

The V segment lost 10 bases and the J segment 4 bases; nucleotides outside the gene matches: 4. This CDR3 is built from 12 residues. Germline V gives CDR1 MNHNY, CDR2 SVGAGI (reference sequence). The chain combines TRBV6-6 with TRBJ2-1, with 7 positions matching TRBD1. Sequencing input: peripheral blood. This TCR was sampled from a man in his sixties with acute or convalescent COVID-19. CDR3 amino acids: CATRDSYNEQFF. The CDR3 nucleotides are TGTGCCACCCGGGACAGTTACAATGAGCAGTTCTTC.